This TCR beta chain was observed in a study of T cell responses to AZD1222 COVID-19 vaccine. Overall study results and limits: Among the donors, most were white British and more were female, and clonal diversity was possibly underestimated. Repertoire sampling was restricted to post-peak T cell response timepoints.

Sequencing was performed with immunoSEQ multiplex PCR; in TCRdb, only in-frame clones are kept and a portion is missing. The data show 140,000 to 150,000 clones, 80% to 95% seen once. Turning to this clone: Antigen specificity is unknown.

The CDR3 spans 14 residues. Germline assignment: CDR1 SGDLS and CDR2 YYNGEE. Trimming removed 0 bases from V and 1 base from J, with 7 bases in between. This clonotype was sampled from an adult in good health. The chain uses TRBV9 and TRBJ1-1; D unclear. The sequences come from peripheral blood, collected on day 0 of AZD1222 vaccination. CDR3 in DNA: TGTGCCAGCAGCGTAGGAAGACCGAACACTGAAGCTTTCTTT. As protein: CASSVGRPNTEAFF.